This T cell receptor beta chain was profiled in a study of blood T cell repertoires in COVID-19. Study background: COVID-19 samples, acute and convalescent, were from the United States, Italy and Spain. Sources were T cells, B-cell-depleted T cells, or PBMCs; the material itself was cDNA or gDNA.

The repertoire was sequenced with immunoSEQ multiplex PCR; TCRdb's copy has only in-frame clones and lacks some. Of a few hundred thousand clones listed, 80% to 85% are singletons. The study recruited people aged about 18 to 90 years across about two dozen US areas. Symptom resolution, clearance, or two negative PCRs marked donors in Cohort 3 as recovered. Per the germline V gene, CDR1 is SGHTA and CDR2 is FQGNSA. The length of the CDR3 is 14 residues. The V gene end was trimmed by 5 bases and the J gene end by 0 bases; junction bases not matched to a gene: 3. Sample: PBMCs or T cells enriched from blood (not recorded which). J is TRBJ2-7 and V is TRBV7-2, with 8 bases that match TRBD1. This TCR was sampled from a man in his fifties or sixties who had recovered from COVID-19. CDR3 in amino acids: CASSPQGDSYEQYF. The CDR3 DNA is TGTGCCAGCAGCCCACAGGGGGACTCCTACGAGCAGTACTTC.